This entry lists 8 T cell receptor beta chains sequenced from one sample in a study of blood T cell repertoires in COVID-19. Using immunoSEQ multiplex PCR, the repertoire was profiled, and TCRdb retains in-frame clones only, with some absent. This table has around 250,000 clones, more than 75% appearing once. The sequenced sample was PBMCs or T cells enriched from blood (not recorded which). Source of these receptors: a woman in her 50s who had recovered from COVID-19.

CDR3 sequence: CSGSGVQETQYF. The CDR3, as DNA: TGCAGCGGGTCCGGGGTCCAAGAGACCCAGTACTTC. This chain links TRBV29-1 with TRBJ2-5, with a tentative D call TRBD2 (5 bases). V gave up 7 bases and J gave up 1 base, with 10 bases separating them. The CDR3 has 12 amino acids. Germline assignment: CDR1 SQVTM and CDR2 ANQGSEA.

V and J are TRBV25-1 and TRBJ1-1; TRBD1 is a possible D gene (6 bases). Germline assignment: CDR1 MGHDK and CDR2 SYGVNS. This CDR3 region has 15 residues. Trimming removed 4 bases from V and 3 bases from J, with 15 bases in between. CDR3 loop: CASSGLGQPDTEAFF. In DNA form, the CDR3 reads TGTGCCAGCAGTGGGTTAGGACAGCCCGACACTGAAGCTTTCTTT. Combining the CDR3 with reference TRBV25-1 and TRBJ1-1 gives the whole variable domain EADIYQTPRYLVIGTGKKITLECSQTMGHDKMYWYQQDPGMELHLIHYSYGVNSTEKGDLSSESTVSRIRTEHFPLTLESARPSHTSQYLCASSGLGQPDTEAFFGQGTRLTVV.

As DNA, the CDR3 is TGTGCCAGCACAAGGGGGGGTGCCTTCTACGAGCAGTACTTC. It encodes CASTRGGAFYEQYF. V and J are TRBV6-5 and TRBJ2-7, with a tentative D call TRBD2 (7 bases). Germline V CDR1 and CDR2: MNHEY, SVGAGI. V dropped 7 bases and J dropped 3 bases, with 16 bases sitting between them. The CDR3 runs 14 residues.

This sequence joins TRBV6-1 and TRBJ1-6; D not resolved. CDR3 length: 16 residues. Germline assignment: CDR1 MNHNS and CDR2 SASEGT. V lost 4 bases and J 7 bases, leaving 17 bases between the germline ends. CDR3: CASSGHRSRGNSPLHF. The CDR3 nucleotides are TGTGCCAGCAGTGGCCACAGATCTCGGGGAAATTCACCCCTCCACTTT.

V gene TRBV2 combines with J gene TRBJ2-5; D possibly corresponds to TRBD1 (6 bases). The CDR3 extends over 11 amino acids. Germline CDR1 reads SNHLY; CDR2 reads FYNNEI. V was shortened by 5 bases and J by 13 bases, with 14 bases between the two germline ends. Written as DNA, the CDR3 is TGTGCCAGCAGTCCAGGGGAACGGAGGTACTTC. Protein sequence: CASSPGERRYF.

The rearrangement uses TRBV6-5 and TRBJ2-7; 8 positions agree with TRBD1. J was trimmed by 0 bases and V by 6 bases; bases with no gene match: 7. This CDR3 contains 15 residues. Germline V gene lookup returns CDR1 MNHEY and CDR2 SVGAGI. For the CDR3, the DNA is TGTGCCAGCAGGGTACAGGGGGTTAGCTCCTACGAGCAGTACTTC. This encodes CASRVQGVSSYEQYF.

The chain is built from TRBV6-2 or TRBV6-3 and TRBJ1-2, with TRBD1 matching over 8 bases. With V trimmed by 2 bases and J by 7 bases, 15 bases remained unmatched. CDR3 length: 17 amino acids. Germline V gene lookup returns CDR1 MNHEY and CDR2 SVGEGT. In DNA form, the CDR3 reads TGTGCCAGCAGTTACCCAGACAGGGGATCGCTTTCCGGTGGCTACACCTTC. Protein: CASSYPDRGSLSGGYTF.

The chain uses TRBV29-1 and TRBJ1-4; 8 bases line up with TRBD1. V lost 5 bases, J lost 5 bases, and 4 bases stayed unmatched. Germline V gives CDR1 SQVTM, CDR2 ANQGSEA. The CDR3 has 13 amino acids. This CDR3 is CSVKDRENEKLFF. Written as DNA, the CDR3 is TGCAGCGTTAAGGACAGGGAGAATGAAAAACTGTTTTTT.